This T cell receptor beta chain originates from a study of T cells in tuberculosis. The CDR3 spans 13 residues. The germline CDR1 and CDR2 sequences are SGHVS and FQNEAQ. Trimming stripped 1 base from V and 7 bases from J, with 11 bases between. About this clone itself: No antigen is known for it.

Unsorted cryopreserved PBMC were sequenced, averaging approximately 100,000 T cells per clinical donor. Sequencing used immunoSEQ multiplex PCR; TCRdb keeps in-frame clones, though not all of them. The table includes over 40,000 clones, about 96% detected once. Findings of the study overall: Samples were chosen by availability of cryopreserved specimens. GEM motif frequencies gave approximately 70% accuracy; the GMM repertoire gave roughly 90%.

The gene calls are TRBV7-8 and TRBJ2-7; D may be TRBD2 (5 bases). The sample comprised PBMCs. The source is a donor between 10 and 35 years old with latent tuberculosis or without tuberculosis infection. The DNA for the CDR3 is TGTGCCAGCAGCTTAGGGGGTAGGAGGGAGCAGTACTTC. Translating it yields CASSLGGRREQYF.